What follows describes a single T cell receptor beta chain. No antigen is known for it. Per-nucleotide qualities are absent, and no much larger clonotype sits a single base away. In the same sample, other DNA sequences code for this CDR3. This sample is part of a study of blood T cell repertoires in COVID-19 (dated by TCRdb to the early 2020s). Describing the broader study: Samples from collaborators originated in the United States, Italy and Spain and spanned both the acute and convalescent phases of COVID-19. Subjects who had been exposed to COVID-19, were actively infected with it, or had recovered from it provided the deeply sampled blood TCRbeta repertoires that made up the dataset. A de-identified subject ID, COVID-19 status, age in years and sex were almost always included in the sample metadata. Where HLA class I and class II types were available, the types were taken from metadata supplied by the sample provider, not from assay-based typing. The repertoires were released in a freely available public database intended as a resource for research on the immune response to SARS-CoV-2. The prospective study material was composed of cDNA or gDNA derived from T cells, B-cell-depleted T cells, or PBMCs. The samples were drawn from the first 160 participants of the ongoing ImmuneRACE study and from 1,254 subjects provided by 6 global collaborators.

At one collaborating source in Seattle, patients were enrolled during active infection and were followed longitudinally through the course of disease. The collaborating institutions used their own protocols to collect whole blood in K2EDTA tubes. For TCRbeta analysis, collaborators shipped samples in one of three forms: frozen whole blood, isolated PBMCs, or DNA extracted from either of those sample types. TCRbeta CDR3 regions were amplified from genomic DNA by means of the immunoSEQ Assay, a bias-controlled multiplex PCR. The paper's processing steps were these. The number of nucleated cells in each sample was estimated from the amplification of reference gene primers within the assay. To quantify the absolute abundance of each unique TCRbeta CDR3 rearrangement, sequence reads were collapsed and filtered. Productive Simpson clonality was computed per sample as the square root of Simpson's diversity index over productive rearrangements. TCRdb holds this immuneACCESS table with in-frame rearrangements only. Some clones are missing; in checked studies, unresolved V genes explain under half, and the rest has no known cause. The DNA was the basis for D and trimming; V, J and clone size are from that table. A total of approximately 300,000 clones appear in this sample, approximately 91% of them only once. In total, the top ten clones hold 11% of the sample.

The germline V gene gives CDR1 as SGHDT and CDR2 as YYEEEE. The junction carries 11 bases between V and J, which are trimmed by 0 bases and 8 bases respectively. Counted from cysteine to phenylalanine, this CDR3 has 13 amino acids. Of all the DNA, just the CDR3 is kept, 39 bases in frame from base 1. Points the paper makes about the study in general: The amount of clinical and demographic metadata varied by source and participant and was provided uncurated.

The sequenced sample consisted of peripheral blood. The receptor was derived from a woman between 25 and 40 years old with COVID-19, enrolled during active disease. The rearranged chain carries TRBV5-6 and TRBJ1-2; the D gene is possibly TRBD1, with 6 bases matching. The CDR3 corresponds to CASSLAQGGGYTF. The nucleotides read TGTGCCAGCAGCTTGGCACAGGGTGGGGGCTACACCTTC.